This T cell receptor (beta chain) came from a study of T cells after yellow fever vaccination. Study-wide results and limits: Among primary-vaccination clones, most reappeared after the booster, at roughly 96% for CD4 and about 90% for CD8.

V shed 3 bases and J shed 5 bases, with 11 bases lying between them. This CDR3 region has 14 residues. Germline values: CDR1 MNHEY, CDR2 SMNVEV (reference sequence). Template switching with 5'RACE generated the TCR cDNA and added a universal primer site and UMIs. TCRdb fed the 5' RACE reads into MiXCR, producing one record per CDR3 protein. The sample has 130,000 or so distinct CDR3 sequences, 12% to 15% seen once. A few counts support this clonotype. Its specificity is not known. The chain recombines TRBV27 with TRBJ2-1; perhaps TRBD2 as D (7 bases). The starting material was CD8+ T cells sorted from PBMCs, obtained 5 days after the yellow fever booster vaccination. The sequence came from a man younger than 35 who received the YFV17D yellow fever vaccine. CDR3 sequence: CASSLPGGHNEQFF. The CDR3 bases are TGTGCCAGCAGTTTGCCCGGGGGGCACAATGAGCAGTTCTTC.